The subject of this entry is one T cell receptor (beta chain). As yet, its antigen is unknown. Clones were read by immunoSEQ multiplex PCR, and TCRdb kept only the in-frame ones, dropping some. The table records around 120,000 clones, approximately 83% of them present only once. This specimen comes from a study of T cell responses to AZD1222 COVID-19 vaccine. Across the whole study: The analysis combined second doses at about 4 or about 12 weeks. Broader study findings: Recipients of two AZD1222 doses showed rising Spike-specific TCR breadth and depth. All repertoire sampling was performed exclusively after the peak T cell response. Clonal diversity was possibly underestimated, and white British individuals and females predominated among donors.

Trimming cost V 5 bases and J 1 base, with 18 bases left between them. This CDR3 is built from 16 residues. The germline V gene has CDR1 SGHNT and CDR2 YENEEA. This specimen consisted of peripheral blood, obtained on day 0 of AZD1222 vaccination. The V gene is TRBV11-3, the J gene TRBJ2-7; perhaps TRBD1 as D (5 bases). The TCR comes from an adult in good health. CDR3 amino acids: CASSMDLLSGSYEQYF. The CDR3 DNA reads TGTGCCAGCAGCATGGATTTACTCTCAGGGTCCTACGAGCAGTACTTC.